This entry lists 22 T cell receptor beta chains sequenced from one sample in a study of graft-versus-host responses after intestinal transplantation. TCRdb's copy holds only in-frame clones and misses some; the assay was immunoSEQ multiplex PCR. Of some 130,000 clones detected, 90% to 95% appear once; the ten largest clones hold around 0.15%. These receptors lack a known antigen. The sequencing used unstimulated CD4+ T cells sorted from spleen or lymph node cells, collected before intestinal transplant. The receptors originated from a human donor who received an intestinal transplant.

J is TRBJ2-5 and V is TRBV9; a possible D gene is TRBD1 (5 bases). Near its end, the DNA agrees better with TRBJ2-7, so the J call may be wrong. The CDR3 contains 15 residues. Per germline, CDR1 SGDLS and CDR2 YYNGEE. This CDR3 reads CASSVDAGSSYEQYF. The CDR3 DNA sequence: TGTGCCAGCAGCGTAGATGCAGGGTCCTCCTACGAGCAGTACTTC.

This clone was counted only a few times. V gene TRBV19 combines with J gene TRBJ1-2, with 7 positions matching TRBD1. Germline lookup yields CDR1 LNHDA and CDR2 SQIVND (reference sequence). V was pared by 5 bases and J by 1 base, with 10 bases of the junction left unmatched. This CDR3 region has 16 residues. CDR3 loop: CASSGRDRPHNYGYTF. The CDR3 DNA reads as TGTGCCAGTAGTGGTCGGGACAGACCGCATAACTATGGCTACACCTTC.

In this sample, this clone turned up a few times. This chain joins TRBV2 and TRBJ1-2, with TRBD1 matching over 7 bases. Unmatched junction bases numbered 4, after V lost 5 bases and J lost 4 bases. CDR3 length: 13 amino acids. CDR1 is SNHLY and CDR2 is FYNNEI in the germline V gene. This CDR3 is CASSLGQSYGYTF. The CDR3 DNA sequence: TGTGCCAGCAGTTTGGGACAGTCCTATGGCTACACCTTC.

V usage is TRBV6-1 and J usage is TRBJ1-1; weak D call: TRBD1 (6 bases). The CDR3 extends over 12 amino acids. Germline CDR1 is MNHNS and CDR2 is SASEGT. V lost 6 bases and J lost 4, with 9 bases in between. CDR3 amino acids: CASREGGTEAFF. CDR3 nucleotides: TGTGCCAGCAGGGAGGGGGGCACTGAAGCTTTCTTT.

The V gene is TRBV11-2, the J gene TRBJ2-1; possible D gene TRBD1, 7 bases. V lost 5 bases to trimming and J lost 5 bases, with 19 bases between them. Per the germline V gene, CDR1 is SGHAT and CDR2 is FQNNGV. The CDR3 consists of 16 residues. CDR3 nucleotide sequence: TGTGCCAGCAGCCGCAGGGGGACTCTAGAAAACAATGAGCAGTTCTTC. It translates to CASSRRGTLENNEQFF.

This clone showed up just once. This chain uses TRBV7-2 with TRBJ1-2, with a possible D match to TRBD1 (5 bases). Germline CDR1 is SGHTA and CDR2 is FQGNSA. Trimming took off 2 bases at V and 4 bases at J, with 14 bases between the two ends. The CDR3 has 15 amino acids. The CDR3, as DNA: TGTGCCAGCAGCTTATCCCCGGGACCGACCTATGGCTACACCTTC. This translates into CASSLSPGPTYGYTF.

The rearrangement uses TRBV7-2 and TRBJ2-1; perhaps D is TRBD1 or TRBD2 (5 bases each). The V gene's germline CDR1 is SGHTA and CDR2 FQGNSA. V dropped 0 bases and J dropped 3 bases, with 12 bases sitting between them. The CDR3 is made up of 16 amino acids. The CDR3 sequence is CASSLAGEGGYNEQFF. In nucleotides, the CDR3 is TGTGCCAGCAGCTTAGCGGGGGAAGGTGGCTACAATGAGCAGTTCTTC.

V is TRBV7-3 and J is TRBJ2-2; no definite D call. The CDR3 sequence is 11 residues long. Germline CDR1 SGHTA, CDR2 FQGTGA. V dropped 7 bases and J dropped 4 bases, with 4 bases sitting between them. In nucleotides, the CDR3 is TGTGCCAGCAACTCCACCGGGGAGCTGTTTTTT. Amino acid sequence: CASNSTGELFF.

The gene calls are TRBV7-8 and TRBJ2-7; 9 bases map to TRBD2. The germline V gene encodes CDR1 SGHVS and CDR2 FQNEAQ. With 3 bases clipped from V and 2 bases from J, the junction kept 5 bases outside the gene matches. The CDR3 covers 15 residues. This CDR3 is CASSFSGGTPYEQYF. The DNA for the CDR3 is TGTGCCAGCAGCTTCAGCGGGGGGACCCCCTACGAGCAGTACTTC.

The rearrangement links TRBV29-1 to TRBJ1-2; D remains ambiguous. This CDR3 is 11 amino acids long. The germline V and J ends were trimmed by 4 bases and 8 bases, with 11 bases remaining between them. CDR1 is SQVTM and CDR2 is ANQGSEA in the germline V gene. This CDR3 is CSVGSGLGYTF. CDR3 nucleotides: TGCAGCGTTGGGTCCGGGCTCGGCTACACCTTC.

The rearrangement uses TRBV5-4 and TRBJ1-1; 7 nucleotides agree with TRBD1. V lost 4 bases, J lost 4 bases, and 4 bases stayed unmatched. Germline V CDR1 and CDR2: SGHNT, YYREEE (reference sequence). This CDR3 has 13 residues. CDR3 loop: CASSIYRGTEAFF. Here the CDR3 DNA reads TGTGCCAGCAGCATCTACAGGGGCACTGAAGCTTTCTTT.

This sequence joins TRBV30 and TRBJ1-1; the D gene is possibly TRBD1 (5 bases). Trimming cost V 0 bases and J 9 bases, with 8 bases left between them. Germline CDR1 is GTSNPN and CDR2 is SVGIG (reference sequence). This CDR3 is 11 amino acids long. CDR3 sequence reads: CAWSVGAQAFF. For the CDR3, the DNA is TGTGCCTGGAGTGTAGGGGCCCAAGCTTTCTTT.

The chain couples TRBV27 to TRBJ2-5, with D perhaps TRBD2 (7 bases). CDR1 is MNHEY and CDR2 is SMNVEV in the germline V gene (reference sequence). With 4 bases removed from V and 1 base from J, the gap between germline ends came to 22 bases. The CDR3 has 18 amino acids. CDR3: CASSSFPGGGASQETQYF. DNA for the CDR3: TGTGCCAGCAGTTCCTTCCCGGGTGGGGGGGCCAGCCAAGAGACCCAGTACTTC.

The chain links TRBV30 to TRBJ1-6; 7 bases map to TRBD1. Germline CDR1 is GTSNPN and CDR2 is SVGIG (reference sequence). The CDR3 sequence is 14 residues long. V dropped 0 bases and J dropped 4; count of bases not matched to a gene: 0. CDR3 region: CAWSVQGYNSPLHF. In nucleotides, the CDR3 is TGTGCCTGGAGTGTACAGGGGTATAATTCACCCCTCCACTTT. Filled out from reference TRBV30 and TRBJ1-6, the complete variable domain reads SQTIHQWPATLVQPVGSPLSLECTVEGTSNPNLYWYRQAAGRGLQLLFYSVGIGQISSEVPQNLSASRPQDRQFILSSKKLLLSDSGFYLCAWSVQGYNSPLHFGNGTRLTVT.

The rearrangement links TRBV2 to TRBJ1-1, with D perhaps matching TRBD1 (5 bases). Trimming took 4 bases from V and 6 from J, leaving 12 bases between them. This CDR3 has 13 amino acids. Germline values: CDR1 SNHLY, CDR2 FYNNEI. The CDR3 DNA reads TGTGCCAGCAGTGTGCGTAGGGACGCTGAAGCTTTCTTT. Translating it yields CASSVRRDAEAFF.

The V gene is TRBV5-1, the J gene TRBJ1-1; D is unresolved. CDR1 is SGHRS, CDR2 YFSETQ, per germline. The V and J ends lost 4 bases and 5 bases respectively, with 12 bases between them. The CDR3 runs 13 residues. CDR3 region: CASSTDRFTEAFF. The CDR3 DNA reads as TGCGCCAGCAGCACGGACCGCTTTACTGAAGCTTTCTTT.

CDR3 residues: CASRMGRFQETQYF. DNA of the CDR3: TGTGCCAGCAGGATGGGACGGTTCCAAGAGACCCAGTACTTC. The V and J genes are TRBV11-2 and TRBJ2-5, with D possibly called TRBD1 or TRBD2 (5 bases each). The V and J ends lost 6 bases and 1 base respectively, with 12 bases between them. The CDR3 has 14 residues. Germline loops: CDR1 SGHAT, CDR2 FQNNGV.

In its sample, this clone was seen once. The chain links TRBV30 to TRBJ1-1; D unresolved. CDR1 and CDR2 from the germline V gene are GTSNPN and SVGIG (reference sequence). The germline V and J ends were trimmed by 0 bases and 5 bases, with 13 bases remaining between them. The CDR3 consists of 14 residues. The CDR3 DNA sequence: TGTGCCTGGAGTGTAACCGGGTTAGGTACTGAAGCTTTCTTT. Translated, it gives CAWSVTGLGTEAFF.

The chain has TRBV6-5 and TRBJ2-1; 8 bases match TRBD1. With V trimmed by 4 bases and J by 12 bases, 14 bases remained unmatched. There are 15 residues in the CDR3. Germline CDR1 is MNHEY and CDR2 is SVGAGI. The CDR3 DNA sequence: TGTGCCAGCAGTTCAGGGGGCGGGAATGACTTGGGGCAGTTCTTC. Its translation is CASSSGGGNDLGQFF.

This chain links TRBV6-1 with TRBJ1-5; 7 nucleotides match TRBD1. V shed 5 bases, J shed 2 bases, and the junction held 6 bases outside the gene matches. The CDR3 is made up of 15 amino acids. Germline V gives CDR1 MNHNS, CDR2 SASEGT. CDR3 nucleotides: TGTGCCAGCAGTACCTTCGACAGGGGCAATCAGCCCCAGCATTTT. Protein: CASSTFDRGNQPQHF.

The chain links TRBV7-2 to TRBJ2-1, with 7 bases that match TRBD2. CDR1 is SGHTA, CDR2 FQGNSA, per germline. V lost 4 bases, J lost 6 bases, and 3 bases stayed unmatched. The CDR3 sequence is 13 residues long. DNA of the CDR3: TGTGCCAGCAGCTCGGGACTACCCAATGAGCAGTTCTTC. It yields the protein CASSSGLPNEQFF.

The chain joins TRBV7-3 to TRBJ2-3, with TRBD2 matching 9 bases. J gave up 4 bases and V 3 bases, and 5 bases lay outside the gene matches. Germline V gene sequence: CDR1 SGHTA, CDR2 FQGTGA. The CDR3 sequence is 15 residues long. The CDR3 loop is CASSFGGGAPDTQYF. DNA for the CDR3: TGTGCCAGCAGCTTTGGCGGGGGGGCCCCAGATACGCAGTATTTT.